This record looks at one TCR beta chain sequence and its context. Its target is not known. The data were produced by immunoSEQ multiplex PCR, yet TCRdb's version contains in-frame clones alone and is incomplete. The sample consists of 440,000 or so clones, 80% to 90% of them appearing once. V lost 5 bases, J lost 3 bases, and 10 bases lay in between. This CDR3 has 13 residues. Germline CDR1 and CDR2: SGHTA and FQGTGA. As to treatment: 19 received Ad26.COV2.S at low or high dose, single or two shots; about 5 received placebo; per-sample allocation not given. Day 63 following the first vaccine or placebo injection was when the samples were taken. An adult donor aged 18-55 years was enrolled in Boston. An Ad26 vector was used to express Wuhan-strain SARS-CoV-2 spike as the vaccine. This record comes from a study of Ad26.COV2.S vaccination and SARS-CoV-2 variants. The study's findings and limits: The study found similar non-spike TCR breadth in vaccine and placebo recipients. CD8+ and CD4+ T cells specific for spike reportedly responded with substantial breadth after vaccination.

This clonotype originated in a person between 18 and 65 years old who received the Ad26.COV2.S COVID-19 vaccine or a placebo. Sequenced material: peripheral blood, taken in a trial of Ad26.COV2.S vaccine versus placebo. The genes are TRBV7-3 and TRBJ1-1; D call uncertain. The CDR3 region is CASSLQSYTEAFF. CDR3 bases: TGTGCCAGCAGCCTCCAATCATACACTGAAGCTTTCTTT.